This T cell receptor (beta chain) was captured by sequencing in a study of T-cell memory formation after mild COVID-19. The germline V and J ends were trimmed by 5 bases and 5 bases, with 15 bases remaining between them. The CDR3 runs to 14 residues. Germline CDR1 is SGHTA and CDR2 is FQGTGA. From the 5' RACE reads, TCRdb called clonotypes with MiXCR, one entry per CDR3 protein. Of about 210,000 distinct CDR3 sequences listed, more than 9% are singletons. This clonotype was recorded a few times. The sequencing input was PBMCs or a T cell subset sorted from them (not recorded which). The TCR originated in a man between 18 and 35 years old who had mild COVID-19 (a few samples of this study predate the infection). Cell type and time point are not known. The chain has TRBV7-3 and TRBJ2-5, with D possibly matching TRBD2 (7 bases). Here the CDR3 reads CASSRGGDPETQYF. In nucleotides, the CDR3 is TGTGCCAGCAGCCGAGGGGGGGATCCTGAGACCCAGTACTTC.